This T cell receptor beta chain was sequenced in a study of T cell changes during pregnancy in multiple sclerosis. Clones were sequenced by immunoSEQ multiplex PCR, and TCRdb holds only the in-frame ones, with some missing. There are around 50,000 clones in the sample; 92% occur only once, and about 0.18% lies in the top ten. The CDR3 is 24 amino acids. V was trimmed by 0 bases and J by 7 bases, leaving 40 bases between them. Germline V gene lookup returns CDR1 SGHDN and CDR2 FVKESK. This chain connects TRBV14 to TRBJ2-1; D may be TRBD2 (5 bases). The sequencing used CD4+ T cells from peripheral blood mononuclear cells, collected after pregnancy. The receptor was isolated from a female donor in good health, enrolled as a control in a pregnancy study. CDR3 in DNA: TGTGCCAGCAGCCAAGACCCAGTGACGGGGTTTGTTAGCGATTATATGGGCCCTAGAAATGAGCAGTTCTTC. Its protein is CASSQDPVTGFVSDYMGPRNEQFF.